The source of this T cell receptor beta chain is a study of tumor-infiltrating lymphocytes in primary liver carcinoma. General study points: Compared with blood, tumor repertoires held significantly more in their top 250 clones.

Of note for this clonotype: Its antigen is as yet unknown. This may be a read error: a much more frequent sequence differs by one nucleotide.

Looked up from germline, CDR1 is WNHNN and CDR2 is SYGVQD (reference sequence). The CDR3 contains 16 residues. Co-extraction of RNA and DNA was performed on about 20-33 mg of unsorted bulk tissue. Resecting the tumor surgically was how the patients' primary liver carcinoma was treated. TCR beta cDNA was made from roughly 450 ng total RNA with a constant-region primer. Investigators got TCR beta libraries out of three nested multiplex PCR rounds, done with slightly modified ARM-PCR. With TRBV1-TRBV30 forward primers and a C-beta reverse primer, the first two PCR rounds were run for approximately 10 cycles each. One entry per CDR3 protein, called by TCRdb with MiXCR from the multiplex PCR reads. The sample lists tens of thousands of distinct CDR3 sequences, around 66% occurring once.

Sequences were obtained from tumor-adjacent normal liver tissue. The V call is TRBV10-1, the J call TRBJ2-1; TRBD2 aligns across 7 bases. The source is a man in his forties with primary liver carcinoma and hepatitis B virus infection. The CDR3 spells CTSSRGRRETINEQFF. The DNA for the CDR3 is TGCACCAGCAGCAGAGGGAGGCGGGAGACGATCAATGAGCAGTTCTTC.